This entry lists 10 T cell receptor beta chains sequenced from one sample in a study of CD8+CD57+ T cells in acquired aplastic anemia. By flow cytometry, patients selected for sequencing had shown an expansion of CD8+CD57+ cells. Using genomic DNA as the template, TCR beta VDJ and CDR3 profiling was carried out. TCRdb re-analysed the reads in MiXCR, keeping a single row per CDR3 protein. In the table there are 150,000 to 200,000 distinct CDR3 sequences, 47% of which are singletons. Sequencing was performed on sorted CD4+, CD8+, or CD8+CD57+ T cells (not recorded which) from PBMCs. Source of these receptors: a human donor with aplastic anemia.

This clonotype was detected only a few times. V is TRBV7-9 and J is TRBJ1-5; TRBD1 is a possible D gene (6 bases). This CDR3 spans 13 amino acids. Trimming pared 2 bases from V and 5 bases from J, leaving 7 bases between. Germline V gives CDR1 SEHNR, CDR2 FQNEAQ (reference sequence). The DNA of the CDR3 is TGTGCCAGCAGCTTAAAGGGGGATCAGCCCCAGCATTTT. Translating gives CASSLKGDQPQHF. The full variable domain, its missing parts supplied by reference TRBV7-9 and TRBJ1-5, is DTGVSQNPRHKITKRGQNVTFRCDPISEHNRLYWYRQTLGQGPEFLTYFQNEAQLEKSRLLSDRFSAERPKGSFSTLEIQRTEQGDSAMYLCASSLKGDQPQHFGDGTRLSIL.

For this clonotype: One junction end disagrees with the germline gene, perhaps due to a read error. The V and J genes are TRBV7-3 and TRBJ2-2, with D perhaps TRBD1 (6 bases). From germline, CDR1 is SGHTA and CDR2 FQGTGA. The CDR3 covers 13 residues. In DNA, the CDR3 is TGTGCCAGCAGCAACACAGGGTCCGGAGAGCTGTTTTTT. It translates to CASSNTGSGELFF. The whole variable domain, remainder taken from reference TRBV7-3 and TRBJ2-2, is GAGVSQTPSNKVTEKGKYVELRCDPISGHTALYWYRQSLGQGPEFLIYFQGTGAADDSGLPNDRFFAVRPEGSVSTLKIQRTERGDSAVYLCASSNTGSGELFFGEGSRLTVL.

This chain connects TRBV12-3 or TRBV12-4 to TRBJ2-3; possible D gene TRBD2, 6 bases. The CDR3 contains 14 residues. V shed 2 bases and J shed 5 bases, with 11 bases lying between them. CDR3 in amino acids: CASSLLTGGDTQYF. CDR3 nucleotide sequence: TGTGCCAGCAGTTTACTAACCGGGGGAGATACGCAGTATTTT.

V and J are TRBV5-1 and TRBJ2-5; 10 nucleotides align to TRBD2. Unmatched junction bases numbered 10, after V lost 4 bases and J lost 4 bases. Germline CDR1 is SGHRS and CDR2 is YFSETQ. The CDR3 runs 16 residues. DNA of the CDR3: TGCGCCAGCAGCGGAACCTTGAGCGGGGGGGCAGAGACCCAGTACTTC. Its translation: CASSGTLSGGAETQYF. The whole variable domain, remainder taken from reference TRBV5-1 and TRBJ2-5, is KAGVTQTPRYLIKTRGQQVTLSCSPISGHRSVSWYQQTPGQGLQFLFEYFSETQRNKGNFPGRFSGRQFSNSRSEMNVSTLELGDSALYLCASSGTLSGGAETQYFGPGTRLLVL.

The chain uses TRBV19 and TRBJ2-2; no firm D call. V lost 10 bases to trimming and J lost 8 bases, with 5 bases between them. CDR3 length equals 9 residues. CDR1 and CDR2 from the germline V gene are LNHDA and SQIVND (reference sequence). For the CDR3, the DNA is TGTGCCATAGGTGGGGAGCTGTTTTTT. Translated: CAIGGELFF.

There are many counts of this clonotype. The chain joins TRBV20-1 to TRBJ2-1, with 7 bases matching TRBD1. Unmatched junction bases numbered 9, after V lost 6 bases and J lost 4 bases. The CDR3 is 14 amino acids. CDR1 is DFQATT, CDR2 SNEGSKA, per germline (reference sequence). The CDR3 region has the DNA TGCAGTGCCGTTATTACAGGGGTTTACAATGAGCAGTTCTTC. It codes for CSAVITGVYNEQFF.

The chain combines TRBV4-2 with TRBJ2-2, with TRBD1 as a possible D gene (7 bases). Deletions cut 4 bases from V and 1 base from J, with 16 bases between. There are 17 residues in the CDR3. CDR1 is LGHNA and CDR2 is YNFKEQ in the germline V gene. DNA of the CDR3: TGTGCCAGCAGCCTGAGGGGGCAGGGGGGGAACACCGGGGAGCTGTTTTTT. It yields the protein CASSLRGQGGNTGELFF.

The rearrangement joins TRBV6-1 to TRBJ1-2; 9 bases line up with TRBD1. Germline-derived CDR1 and CDR2 are MNHNS and SASEGT. The CDR3 runs 17 residues. The V gene end was trimmed by 6 bases and the J gene end by 2 bases; junction bases not matched to a gene: 13. CDR3 DNA: TGTGCCAGCAGACAGACAGGGGGGAGGGGTGGGAACTATGGCTACACCTTC. Its protein product is CASRQTGGRGGNYGYTF.

This clonotype was observed at least ten times. This chain links TRBV15 with TRBJ1-2; D is possibly TRBD1 (5 bases). CDR3 size: 14 residues. V was trimmed by 0 bases and J by 3 bases, leaving 8 bases between them. CDR1 LNHNV and CDR2 YYDKDF come from the germline V gene (reference sequence). The CDR3 sequence is CATSRDGGYYGYTF. CDR3 coding DNA: TGTGCCACCAGCAGAGATGGGGGGTACTATGGCTACACCTTC.

This clonotype was recorded a few times. V and J are TRBV12-3 or TRBV12-4 and TRBJ2-4; possible D gene TRBD2, 6 bases. The CDR3 is 18 amino acids. V dropped 3 bases and J dropped 0 bases, with 18 bases sitting between them. CDR3 sequence (DNA): TGTGCCAGCAGTTTTGGAGGGATGAAGAACCTAGCCAAAAACATTCAGTACTTC. It specifies CASSFGGMKNLAKNIQYF.